This is a list of T cell receptor beta chains from one sample in a study of blood T cell repertoires in COVID-19. The protocol was immunoSEQ multiplex PCR, while the TCRdb copy is restricted to in-frame clones and leaves out a portion. The sample consists of roughly 330,000 clones, about 85% of them appearing once. Sequencing used PBMCs or T cells enriched from blood (not recorded which). The receptors shown here come from a young woman who had recovered from COVID-19. The CDR3 runs from the conserved cysteine through the conserved F or W. D genes are given only for firm matches. Rows give clone size only sometimes, using once, few, many, or a class for an expanded clone.

v_call	clone_size	d_call	j_call	cdr3_nt	cdr3_aa
TRBV7-9	.	.	TRBJ1-2	TGTGCCAGCAGCTTACTCGGTGATAGCTATGGCTACACCTTC	CASSLLGDSYGYTF
TRBV6-4	few	TRBD2	TRBJ2-1	TGTGCCAGCAGTGACGGGGGGGGATACAATGAGCAGTTCTTC	CASSDGGGYNEQFF
TRBV5-1	.	TRBD1	TRBJ1-4	TGCGCCAGCAGCTTGCAGGACAGGGAAGGTTTACTGTTTTTT	CASSLQDREGLLFF
TRBV9	once	.	TRBJ2-3	TGTGCCAGCAGCGCCTTACAGGACCCCACAGATACGCAGTATTTT	CASSALQDPTDTQYF
TRBV4-1	.	.	TRBJ2-1	TGCGCCAGCACGCAAAAACCTCCAACCGGGACACCCTACAATGAGCAGTTCTTC	CASTQKPPTGTPYNEQFF
TRBV9	.	.	TRBJ1-2	TGTGCCAGCAGCGTAGATCAGAGGTCTGACTATGGCTACACCTTC	CASSVDQRSDYGYTF
TRBV6-2/TRBV6-3	.	TRBD2	TRBJ2-1	TGTGCCAGCAGTTACTCGATAGGGCTAGCGGGGTGGAATGAGCAGTTCTTC	CASSYSIGLAGWNEQFF
TRBV10-1	once	.	TRBJ2-2	TGCGCCAGCAGTGACAGGGTTGACACCGGGGAGCTGTTTTTT	CASSDRVDTGELFF
TRBV19	.	.	TRBJ1-5	TGTGCCAGTAGTAGACGACAGGTTAGCAATCAGCCCCAGCATTTT	CASSRRQVSNQPQHF
TRBV6-5	.	.	TRBJ1-2	TGTGCCAGCAGTTACACAGGGTCGGTCTATGGCTACACCTTC	CASSYTGSVYGYTF
TRBV10-1	.	.	TRBJ2-2	TGCGCCAGCAGTGTTTCGGGGGCCGGGGAGCTGTTTTTT	CASSVSGAGELFF
TRBV4-3	few	TRBD2	TRBJ2-3	TGCGCCAGCAGCCAAGATCTGCGGGGGGGTCGTCCAGATACGCAGTATTTT	CASSQDLRGGRPDTQYF
TRBV2	.	TRBD2	TRBJ2-7	TGTGCCAGCAGGAGTAGGACTAGCGGGGGGACGAATACCTACGAGCAGTACTTC	CASRSRTSGGTNTYEQYF
TRBV13	once	.	TRBJ1-6	TGTGCCAGCAGCCTCACTCAGGGGTCCCTCCACTTT	CASSLTQGSLHF
TRBV27	.	.	TRBJ1-6	TGTGCCAGCAGGACTACAGGGAATTCACCCCTCCACTTT	CASRTTGNSPLHF
TRBV6-2/TRBV6-3	.	.	TRBJ1-2	TGTGCCAGCAGTAACCTTCCCGGACAGACTAACTATGGCTACACCTTC	CASSNLPGQTNYGYTF
TRBV5-6	.	.	TRBJ2-5	TGTGCCAGCAGCCCGGCGGGGGAGACCCAGTACTTC	CASSPAGETQYF
TRBV3-1/TRBV3-2	.	.	TRBJ2-5	TGTGCCAGCAGCCAAGATCCAGGTCCTCGAGAGACCCAGTACTTC	CASSQDPGPRETQYF
TRBV7-6	.	TRBD1	TRBJ1-6	TGTGCCAGCAGCTTGGCCGGATCAGGGGGTAATTCACCCCTCCACTTT	CASSLAGSGGNSPLHF
TRBV12-3/TRBV12-4	.	.	TRBJ1-6	TGTGCCAGCCAGTACCGTCAGGGTTCACCCCTCCACTTT	CASQYRQGSPLHF
TRBV27	.	.	TRBJ1-1	TGTGCCAGCAGTTTGGGCGGGAATACTGAAGCTTTCTTT	CASSLGGNTEAFF
TRBV2	.	.	TRBJ2-1	TGTGCCAGCAGTGTATTCGGCAATGAGCAGTTCTTC	CASSVFGNEQFF
TRBV19	.	.	TRBJ2-6	TGTGCCAGTATTCGGGATCGTAGTGGGGCCAACGTCCTGACTTTC	CASIRDRSGANVLTF
TRBV6-5	.	.	TRBJ1-4	TGTGCCAGCAAGAGTGGAAGGAGAACTAATGAAAAACTGTTTTTT	CASKSGRRTNEKLFF